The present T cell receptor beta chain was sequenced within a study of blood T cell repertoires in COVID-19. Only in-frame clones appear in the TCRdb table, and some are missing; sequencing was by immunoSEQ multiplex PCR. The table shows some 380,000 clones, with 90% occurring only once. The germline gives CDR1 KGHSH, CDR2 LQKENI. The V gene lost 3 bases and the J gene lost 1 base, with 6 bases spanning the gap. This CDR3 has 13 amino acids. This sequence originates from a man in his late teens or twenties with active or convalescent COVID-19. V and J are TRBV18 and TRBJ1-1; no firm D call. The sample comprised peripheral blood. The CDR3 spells CASSPDWNTEAFF. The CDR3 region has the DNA TGTGCCAGCTCACCGGACTGGAACACTGAAGCTTTCTTT. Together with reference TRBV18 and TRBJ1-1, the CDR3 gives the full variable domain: NAGVMQNPRHLVRRRGQEARLRCSPMKGHSHVYWYRQLPEEGLKFMVYLQKENIIDESGMPKERFSAEFPKEGPSILRIQQVVRGDSAAYFCASSPDWNTEAFFGQGTRLTVV.